The 5 T cell receptor beta chains given below trace back to one sample, sequenced in a study of preoperative IRX-2 immunotherapy in early breast cancer. Treatment noted: preoperative locoregional IRX-2 cytokine immunotherapy. The assay was immunoSEQ multiplex PCR, and TCRdb's table has in-frame clones only and misses some. The data contain under 20,000 clones, about 82% of them singletons. The sequencing used lymph node tissue, collected after IRX-2 immunotherapy. Receptor source: a human donor with breast cancer.

This rearrangement joins TRBV11-3 to TRBJ2-2; maybe TRBD2 (6 bases). V shed 3 bases and J shed 1 base, with 9 bases lying between them. Germline-derived CDR1 and CDR2 are SGHNT and YENEEA. This CDR3 has 15 residues. CDR3 sequence: CASSFGGVNTGELFF. In nucleotides, the CDR3 is TGTGCCAGCAGCTTCGGGGGAGTGAACACCGGGGAGCTGTTTTTT.

The chain has TRBV6-8 and TRBJ2-7; D possibly uses TRBD1 or TRBD2 (5 bases each). The germline gives CDR1 MNHGY, CDR2 SAAAGT. The ends were cut back, 5 bases at V and 0 bases at J, with 14 bases in the middle. There are 15 residues in the CDR3. The CDR3 DNA sequence: TGTGCCAGCAGTGATTCCGGGACCGTCTCCTACGAGCAGTACTTC. Protein sequence: CASSDSGTVSYEQYF.

The rearrangement joins TRBV7-7 to TRBJ1-6, with unresolved D. The CDR3 extends over 16 amino acids. The germline CDR1 and CDR2 sequences are SSHAT and FNYEAQ (reference sequence). Deletions cut 0 bases from V and 5 bases from J, with 11 bases between. CDR3 DNA: TGTGCCAGCAGCTTAGCCGTATCGGCGGATAATTCACCCCTCCACTTT. Its translation: CASSLAVSADNSPLHF.

This clone was detected a few times. The chain uses TRBV19 and TRBJ2-3; D remains unclear. The CDR3 runs to 12 residues. Trimming shortened V by 5 bases and J by 0 bases, and 3 bases separated the two germline ends. CDR1 is LNHDA and CDR2 is SQIVND in the germline V gene (reference sequence). In DNA form, the CDR3 reads TGTGCCAGTAGTCCGAGCACAGATACGCAGTATTTT. This sequence encodes CASSPSTDTQYF.

The rearrangement links TRBV19 to TRBJ1-1, with 8 bases that match TRBD1. Germline CDR1 LNHDA, CDR2 SQIVND (reference sequence). CDR3 size: 13 residues. Trimming took 8 bases from V and 4 from J; bases not matched to a gene: 6. CDR3 protein: CASPGGSGTEAFF. For the CDR3, the DNA is TGTGCCAGTCCAGGGGGCTCGGGCACTGAAGCTTTCTTT.